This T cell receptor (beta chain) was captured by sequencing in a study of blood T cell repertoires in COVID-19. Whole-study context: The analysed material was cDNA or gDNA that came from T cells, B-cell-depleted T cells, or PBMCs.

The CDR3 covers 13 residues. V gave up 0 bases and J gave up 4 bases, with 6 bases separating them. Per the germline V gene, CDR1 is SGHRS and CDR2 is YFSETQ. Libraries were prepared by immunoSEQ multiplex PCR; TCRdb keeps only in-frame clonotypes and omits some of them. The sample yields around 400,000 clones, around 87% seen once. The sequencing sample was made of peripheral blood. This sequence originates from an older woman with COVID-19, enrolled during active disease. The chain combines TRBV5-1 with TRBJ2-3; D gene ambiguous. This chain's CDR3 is CASSLGSSDTQYF. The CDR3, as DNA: TGCGCCAGCAGCTTGGGTTCGTCAGATACGCAGTATTTT.